What follows describes a single T cell receptor beta chain. Each CDR3 protein is one row after TCRdb ran MiXCR on the 5' RACE reads. Of some 310,000 distinct CDR3 sequences in the sample, about 20% were seen once. This specimen belongs to a study of T-cell memory formation after mild COVID-19. The V gene end was trimmed by 8 bases and the J gene end by 9 bases; junction bases not matched to a gene: 13. CDR1 DFQATT and CDR2 SNEGSKA come from the germline V gene (reference sequence). The CDR3 covers 14 residues. The sample was PBMCs or a T cell subset sorted from them (not recorded which). The rearrangement links TRBV20-1 to TRBJ1-6, with 7 bases aligning to TRBD1. The receptor's source is a young man who had mild COVID-19 (a few samples of this study predate the infection). Cell type and time point are not known. CDR3 DNA: TGCAGTTCCTACCGTGGGACAGTTAGTTCACCCCTCCACTTT. Its protein product is CSSYRGTVSSPLHF.